This TCR beta chain was captured by sequencing in a study of early T cells in non-severe SARS-CoV-2 infection. As for the study in general: Sequencing of bulk RNA from unsorted whole blood was done, without chain pairing.

Worth noting for this clonotype: Its target is not known.

General observations from the study: A preference for anti-spike CD8 responses marked VDJdb matching, which missed private and CD4 specificities.

Tagging with unique molecular identifiers was applied to individual cDNA molecules. TCRdb processed the 5' RACE reads anew with MiXCR; each CDR3 protein has one entry. The repertoire has some 78,000 distinct CDR3 sequences, 13% of them found once; the top ten carry approximately 6%. Germline assignment: CDR1 MDHEN and CDR2 SYDVKM. The CDR3 consists of 12 residues. The junction had 2 bases not matched to a gene; V was cut back by 4 bases and J by 6 bases. The V call is TRBV28, the J call TRBJ2-7; 8 bases are a match to TRBD2. The sample consisted of whole blood. The TCR sequence derives from an adult who was a healthcare worker with PCR-confirmed SARS-CoV-2 infection or an uninfected control (not recorded which). CDR3 DNA: TGTGCCAGCAGTTACGGGAGGGGCGAGCAGTACTTC. Protein: CASSYGRGEQYF.